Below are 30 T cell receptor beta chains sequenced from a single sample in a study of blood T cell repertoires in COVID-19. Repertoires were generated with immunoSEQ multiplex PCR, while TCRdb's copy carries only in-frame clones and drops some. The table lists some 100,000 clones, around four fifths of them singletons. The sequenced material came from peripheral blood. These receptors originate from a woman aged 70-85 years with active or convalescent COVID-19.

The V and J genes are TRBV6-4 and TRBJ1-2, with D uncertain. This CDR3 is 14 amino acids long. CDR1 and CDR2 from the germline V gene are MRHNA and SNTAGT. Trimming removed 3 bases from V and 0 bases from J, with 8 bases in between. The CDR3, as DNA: TGTGCCAGCAGTGAGAACTTAGCTAACTATGGCTACACCTTC. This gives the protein CASSENLANYGYTF.

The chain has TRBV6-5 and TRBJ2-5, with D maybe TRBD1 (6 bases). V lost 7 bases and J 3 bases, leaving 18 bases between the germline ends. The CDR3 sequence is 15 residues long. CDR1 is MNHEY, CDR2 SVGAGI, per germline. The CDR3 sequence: CASTPRGRGKETQYF. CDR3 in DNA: TGTGCCAGCACCCCCAGGGGTAGGGGAAAAGAGACCCAGTACTTC.

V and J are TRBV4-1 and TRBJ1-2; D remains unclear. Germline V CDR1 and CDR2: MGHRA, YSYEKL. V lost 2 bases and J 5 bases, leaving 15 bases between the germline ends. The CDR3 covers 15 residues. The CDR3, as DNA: TGCGCCAGCAGCCAAAGCTCGGGGTCGGGGTATGGCTACACCTTC. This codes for CASSQSSGSGYGYTF.

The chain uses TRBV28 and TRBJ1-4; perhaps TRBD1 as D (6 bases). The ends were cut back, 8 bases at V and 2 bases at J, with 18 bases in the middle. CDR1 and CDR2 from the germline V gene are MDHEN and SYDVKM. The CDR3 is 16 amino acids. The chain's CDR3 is CASWTGGARTNEKLFF. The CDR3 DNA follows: TGTGCCAGCTGGACCGGGGGGGCGAGGACTAATGAAAAACTGTTTTTT.

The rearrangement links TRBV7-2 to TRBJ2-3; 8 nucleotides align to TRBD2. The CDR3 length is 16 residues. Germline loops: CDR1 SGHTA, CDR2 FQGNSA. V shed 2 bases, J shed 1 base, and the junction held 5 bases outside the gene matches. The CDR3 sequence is CASSLNPAGGTDTQYF. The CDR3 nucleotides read TGTGCCAGCAGCTTAAATCCAGCGGGGGGCACAGATACGCAGTATTTT.

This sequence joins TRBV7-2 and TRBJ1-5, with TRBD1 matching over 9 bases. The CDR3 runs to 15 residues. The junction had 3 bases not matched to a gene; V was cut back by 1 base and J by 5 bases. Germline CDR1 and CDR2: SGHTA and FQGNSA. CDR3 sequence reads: CASSLEDRGHQPQHF. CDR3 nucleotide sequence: TGTGCCAGCAGCTTAGAGGACAGGGGACATCAGCCCCAGCATTTT.

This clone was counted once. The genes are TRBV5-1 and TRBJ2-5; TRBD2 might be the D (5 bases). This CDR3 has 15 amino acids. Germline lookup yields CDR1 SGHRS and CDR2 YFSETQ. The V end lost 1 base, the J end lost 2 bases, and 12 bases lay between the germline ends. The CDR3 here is CASSLHGEPQETQYF. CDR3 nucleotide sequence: TGCGCCAGCAGCTTGCACGGGGAACCACAAGAGACCCAGTACTTC.

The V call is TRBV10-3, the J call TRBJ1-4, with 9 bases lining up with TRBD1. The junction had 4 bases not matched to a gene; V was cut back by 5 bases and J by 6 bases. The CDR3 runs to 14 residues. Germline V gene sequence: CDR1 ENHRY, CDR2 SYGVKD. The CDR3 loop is CAISLTGGDEKLFF. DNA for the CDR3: TGTGCCATCAGTTTGACAGGGGGAGATGAAAAACTGTTTTTT.

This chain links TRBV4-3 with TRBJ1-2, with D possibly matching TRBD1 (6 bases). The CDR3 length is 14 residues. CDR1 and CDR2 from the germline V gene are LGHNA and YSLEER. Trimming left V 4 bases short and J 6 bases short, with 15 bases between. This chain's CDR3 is CASSLGLTGNGYTF. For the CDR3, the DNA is TGCGCCAGCAGCCTAGGGCTTACAGGGAATGGCTACACCTTC.

The CDR3 protein is CASSESTPGGVYGYTF. The CDR3 region has the DNA TGCGCCAGCAGTGAGTCGACTCCAGGAGGCGTCTATGGCTACACCTTC. The chain couples TRBV10-2 to TRBJ1-2; D not certain. CDR1 and CDR2 (germline): WSHSY, SAAADI. With 0 bases removed from V and 4 bases from J, the gap between germline ends came to 15 bases. The CDR3 has 16 amino acids.

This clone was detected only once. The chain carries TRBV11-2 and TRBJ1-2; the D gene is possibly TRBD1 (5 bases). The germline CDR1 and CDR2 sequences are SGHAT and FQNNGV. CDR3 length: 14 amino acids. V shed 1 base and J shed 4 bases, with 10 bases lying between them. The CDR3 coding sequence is TGTGCCAGCAGCTTAGGCAGGGTTACCTATGGCTACACCTTC. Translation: CASSLGRVTYGYTF.

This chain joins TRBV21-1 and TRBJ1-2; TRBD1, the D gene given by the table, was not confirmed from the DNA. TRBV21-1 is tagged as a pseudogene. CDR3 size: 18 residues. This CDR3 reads CASSKDDGEGGTNYGYTF. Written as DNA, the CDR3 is TGTGCCAGCAGCAAAGATGACGGGGAAGGGGGCACTAACTATGGCTACACCTTC.

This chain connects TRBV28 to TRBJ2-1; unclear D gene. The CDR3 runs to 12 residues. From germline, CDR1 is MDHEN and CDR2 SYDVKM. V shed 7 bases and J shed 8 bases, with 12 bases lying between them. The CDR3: CASMPLTDEQFF. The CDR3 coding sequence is TGTGCCAGCATGCCGTTAACGGATGAGCAGTTCTTC.

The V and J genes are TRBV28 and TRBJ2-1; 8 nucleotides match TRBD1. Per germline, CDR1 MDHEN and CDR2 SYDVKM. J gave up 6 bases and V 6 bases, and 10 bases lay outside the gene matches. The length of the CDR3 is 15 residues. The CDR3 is CASSPRRDRSNEQFF. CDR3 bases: TGTGCCAGCAGCCCTCGACGGGACAGGAGCAATGAGCAGTTCTTC.

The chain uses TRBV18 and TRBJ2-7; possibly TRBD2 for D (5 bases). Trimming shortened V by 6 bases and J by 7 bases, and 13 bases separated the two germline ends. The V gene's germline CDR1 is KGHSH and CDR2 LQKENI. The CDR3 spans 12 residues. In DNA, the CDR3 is TGTGCCAGCTCCCCTCGGGGAGAAGAGCAGTACTTC. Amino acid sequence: CASSPRGEEQYF.

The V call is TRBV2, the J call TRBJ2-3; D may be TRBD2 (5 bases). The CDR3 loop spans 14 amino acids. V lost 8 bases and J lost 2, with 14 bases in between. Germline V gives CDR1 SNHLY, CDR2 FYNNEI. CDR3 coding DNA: TGTGCCAGCGCAGGAAGAGGGTACACAGATACGCAGTATTTT. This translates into CASAGRGYTDTQYF.

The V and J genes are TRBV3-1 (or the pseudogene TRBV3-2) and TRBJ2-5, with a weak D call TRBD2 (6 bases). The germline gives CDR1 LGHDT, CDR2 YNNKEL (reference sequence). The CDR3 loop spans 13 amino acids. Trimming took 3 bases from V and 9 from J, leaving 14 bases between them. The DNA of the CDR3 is TGTGCCAGCAGCCAGCTGGGGGGATGGGCCCAGTACTTC. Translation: CASSQLGGWAQYF.

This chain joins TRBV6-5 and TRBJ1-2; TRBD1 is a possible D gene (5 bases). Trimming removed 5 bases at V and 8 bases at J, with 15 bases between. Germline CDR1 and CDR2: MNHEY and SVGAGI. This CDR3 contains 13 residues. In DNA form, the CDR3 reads TGTGCCAGCAGTAAGCAGGGTGTCGGCGGCTACACCTTC. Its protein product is CASSKQGVGGYTF.

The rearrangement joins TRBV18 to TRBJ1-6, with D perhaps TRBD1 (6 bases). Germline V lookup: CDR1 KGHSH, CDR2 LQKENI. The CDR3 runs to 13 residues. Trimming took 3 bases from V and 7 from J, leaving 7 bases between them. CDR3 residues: CASSPDRNSPLHF. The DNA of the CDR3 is TGTGCCAGCTCACCCGACAGGAATTCACCCCTCCACTTT.

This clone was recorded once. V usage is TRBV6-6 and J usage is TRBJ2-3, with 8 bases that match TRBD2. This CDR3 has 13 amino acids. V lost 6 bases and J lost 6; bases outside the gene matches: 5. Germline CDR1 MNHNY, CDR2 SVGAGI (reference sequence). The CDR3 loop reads CASSPPGGDTQYF. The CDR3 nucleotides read TGTGCCAGCAGCCCACCGGGGGGGGATACGCAGTATTTT.

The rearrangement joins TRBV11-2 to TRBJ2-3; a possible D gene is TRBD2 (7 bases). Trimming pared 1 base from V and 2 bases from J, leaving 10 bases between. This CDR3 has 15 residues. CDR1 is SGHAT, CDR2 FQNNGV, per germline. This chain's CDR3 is CASSLAGGITDTQYF. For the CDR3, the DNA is TGTGCCAGCAGCTTAGCGGGGGGCATCACAGATACGCAGTATTTT. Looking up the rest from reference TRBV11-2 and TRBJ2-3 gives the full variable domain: EAGVAQSPRYKIIEKRQSVAFWCNPISGHATLYWYQQILGQGPKLLIQFQNNGVVDDSQLPKDRFSAERLKGVDSTLKIQPAKLEDSAVYLCASSLAGGITDTQYFGPGTRLTVL.

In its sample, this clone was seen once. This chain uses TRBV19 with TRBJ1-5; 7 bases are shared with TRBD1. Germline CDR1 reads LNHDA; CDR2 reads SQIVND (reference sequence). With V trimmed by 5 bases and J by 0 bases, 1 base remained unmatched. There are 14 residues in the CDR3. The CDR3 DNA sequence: TGTGCCAGTAGTGACAGGGATAGCAATCAGCCCCAGCATTTT. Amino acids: CASSDRDSNQPQHF.

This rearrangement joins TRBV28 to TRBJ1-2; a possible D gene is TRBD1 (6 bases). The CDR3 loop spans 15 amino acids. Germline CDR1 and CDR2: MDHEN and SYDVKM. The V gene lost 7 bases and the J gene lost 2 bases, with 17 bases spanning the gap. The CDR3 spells CASTSTPGENYGYTF. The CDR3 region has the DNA TGTGCCAGCACCTCAACTCCAGGGGAAAACTATGGCTACACCTTC.

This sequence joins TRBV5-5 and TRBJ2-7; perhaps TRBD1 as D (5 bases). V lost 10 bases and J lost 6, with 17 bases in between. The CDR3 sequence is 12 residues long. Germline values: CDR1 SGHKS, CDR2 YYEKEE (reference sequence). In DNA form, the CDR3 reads TGTGCCGGGGCAGGGTGGTCGGGCGAGCAGTACTTC. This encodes CAGAGWSGEQYF.

CDR3 region: CASSPGTKYGYTF. The CDR3 DNA reads TGTGCCAGCAGCCCCGGGACAAAATATGGCTACACCTTC. J is TRBJ1-2 and V is TRBV14; weak D call: TRBD1 (6 bases). The CDR3 consists of 13 residues. The V gene lost 4 bases and the J gene lost 5 bases, with 11 bases spanning the gap. CDR1 and CDR2 (germline): SGHDN, FVKESK.

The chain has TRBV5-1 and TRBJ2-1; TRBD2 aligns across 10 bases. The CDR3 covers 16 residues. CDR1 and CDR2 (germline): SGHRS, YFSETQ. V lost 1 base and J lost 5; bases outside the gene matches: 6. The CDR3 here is CASSLQAGGIHNEQFF. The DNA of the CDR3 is TGCGCCAGCAGCTTGCAAGCGGGGGGGATACACAATGAGCAGTTCTTC.

For the CDR3, the DNA is TGTGCCAGCAGTGGTTACAGGGGGGACACTGAAGCTTTCTTT. It yields the protein CASSGYRGDTEAFF. The chain links TRBV25-1 to TRBJ1-1, with 8 bases that match TRBD1. The CDR3 is 14 amino acids. In germline, CDR1 is MGHDK, CDR2 SYGVNS. The trim removed 4 bases at V and 3 bases at J, leaving 4 bases unmatched.

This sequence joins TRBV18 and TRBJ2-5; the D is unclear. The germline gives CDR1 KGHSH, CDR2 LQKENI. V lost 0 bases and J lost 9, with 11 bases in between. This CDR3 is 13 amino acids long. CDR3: CASSPPELTAQYF. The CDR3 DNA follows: TGTGCCAGCTCACCACCTGAGCTCACGGCCCAGTACTTC.

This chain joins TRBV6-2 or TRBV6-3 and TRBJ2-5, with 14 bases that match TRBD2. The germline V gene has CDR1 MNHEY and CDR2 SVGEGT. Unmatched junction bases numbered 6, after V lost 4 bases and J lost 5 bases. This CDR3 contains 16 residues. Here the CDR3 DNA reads TGTGCCAGCAGTTCGCGACTAGCGGGGGGGCGGGAGACCCAGTACTTC. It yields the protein CASSSRLAGGRETQYF.

The CDR3 spells CASSLFGAGDYYGYTF. The DNA of the CDR3 is TGTGCCAGCAGCTTATTCGGGGCAGGGGATTACTATGGCTACACCTTC. The chain carries TRBV7-8 and TRBJ1-2; D is perhaps TRBD1 (6 bases). Germline loops: CDR1 SGHVS, CDR2 FQNEAQ. V was clipped by 2 bases and J by 3 bases, with 16 bases between them. This CDR3 is built from 16 residues.